This T cell receptor beta chain is drawn from a study of T cells in pancreatic ductal adenocarcinoma. The CDR3 contains 13 residues. V was trimmed by 5 bases and J by 7 bases, leaving 12 bases between them. Germline V gives CDR1 MDHEN, CDR2 SYDVKM. Clones were read by immunoSEQ multiplex PCR, and TCRdb kept only the in-frame ones, dropping some. This table holds about 98,000 clones, 90% to 95% found once. This clone has only one observation. Surgery without prior neoadjuvant therapy was the treatment of the selected pancreatic ductal adenocarcinoma patients. The sample comprised PBMCs. The clonotype comes from a human donor with pancreatic ductal adenocarcinoma. The V and J genes are TRBV28 and TRBJ2-1; D perhaps matches TRBD1 (6 bases). CDR3 loop: CASSKGVWNEQFF. CDR3 in DNA: TGTGCCAGCAGTAAGGGGGTGTGGAATGAGCAGTTCTTC.